Listed below are T cell receptor beta chains from one sample, sequenced in a study of control samples from healthy donors and cancer patients. Here immunoSEQ multiplex PCR was the method, and the copy in TCRdb shows in-frame clones only, minus some. The profile shows 100,000 to 150,000 clones, 80% to 95% of them singletons. Sequencing was done on a sample of blood. Receptors originate from a man aged 35-49 years in good health. The CDR3 runs from the conserved cysteine through the conserved F or W. The order of the fields is J gene, V gene, D gene, clone size, CDR3 protein, CDR3 DNA. The D gene is left open where the match is weak. Some rows mark clone size as missing; the rest say once, few, many or name a class of expanded clone.

>TRBJ2-3|TRBV19|.|.
CASSISVGGTDTQYF
TGTGCCAGTAGTATTAGTGTTGGGGGCACAGATACGCAGTATTTT
>TRBJ2-3|TRBV30|.|.
CAWSVMGGPSFGTDTQYF
TGTGCCTGGAGTGTAATGGGCGGCCCAAGTTTCGGCACAGATACGCAGTATTTT
>TRBJ2-5|TRBV11-2|TRBD2|.
CASSLVSGGETQYF
TGTGCCAGCAGCTTAGTTAGCGGGGGGGAGACCCAGTACTTC
>TRBJ2-5|TRBV9|TRBD1|.
CASSVGARDRAGTQYF
TGTGCCAGCAGCGTAGGCGCGCGGGACAGGGCGGGGACCCAGTACTTC
>TRBJ2-3|TRBV7-9|.|.
CASSPPAYYTQYF
TGTGCCAGCAGCCCCCCGGCTTATTATACGCAGTATTTT
>TRBJ2-7|TRBV6-6|TRBD2|once
CASSYSRGSEQYF
TGTGCCAGCAGTTACTCGCGGGGGAGCGAGCAGTACTTC
>TRBJ1-2|TRBV6-5|TRBD1|few
CASSLAPTGNYGYTF
TGTGCCAGCAGTTTAGCTCCGACAGGGAACTATGGCTACACCTTC
>TRBJ2-3|TRBV5-1|TRBD2|.
CASSSAGGRKLTDTQYF
TGCGCCAGCAGCTCCGCGGGGGGGAGAAAACTCACAGATACGCAGTATTTT
>TRBJ1-5|TRBV30|.|once
CARGWVGGNYSNQPQHF
TGTGCCCGTGGATGGGTCGGGGGAAACTATAGCAATCAGCCCCAGCATTTT
>TRBJ2-7|TRBV9|.|.
CASSLSPQSSYEQYF
TGTGCCAGCAGCCTCTCCCCCCAAAGCTCCTACGAGCAGTACTTC
>TRBJ2-2|TRBV14|.|.
CASSQENTGELFF
TGTGCCAGCAGCCAAGAAAACACCGGGGAGCTGTTTTTT
>TRBJ2-5|TRBV5-1|TRBD1|.
CASSYTQQGPWETQYF
TGCGCCAGCAGCTATACTCAACAGGGGCCATGGGAGACCCAGTACTTC
>TRBJ2-4|TRBV5-4|TRBD1|.
CASSSDRVGAIQYF
TGTGCCAGCAGCTCGGACAGGGTTGGGGCCATTCAGTACTTC
>TRBJ1-2|TRBV2|TRBD1|once
CASSDRQGLGYTF
TGTGCCAGCAGTGACCGACAGGGGTTAGGCTACACCTTC
>TRBJ2-2|TRBV10-3|.|.
CATSKNTGELFF
TGTGCCACATCGAAGAACACCGGGGAGCTGTTTTTT
>TRBJ2-2|TRBV7-6|TRBD2|.
CASSLTSGVTGELFF
TGTGCCAGCAGCTTGACTAGCGGGGTTACCGGGGAGCTGTTTTTT
>TRBJ1-4|TRBV4-1|TRBD1|.
CASSQIQGIGEKLFF
TGCGCCAGCAGCCAGATACAGGGGATAGGAGAAAAACTGTTTTTT
>TRBJ1-5|TRBV2|TRBD1|.
CASSDRGLHQPQHF
TGTGCCAGCAGTGACAGGGGGTTGCATCAGCCCCAGCATTTT
>TRBJ2-2|TRBV18|.|.
CASSLQDANTGELFF
TGTGCCAGCTCACTCCAAGACGCGAACACCGGGGAGCTGTTTTTT
>TRBJ2-3|TRBV9|.|.
CASSAVRAPGSTDTQYF
TGTGCCAGCAGCGCCGTACGCGCGCCGGGAAGCACAGATACGCAGTATTTT
>TRBJ1-1|TRBV7-2|.|.
CASSLDPVDNEAFF
TGTGCCAGCAGCTTAGATCCCGTGGACAATGAAGCTTTCTTT
>TRBJ2-1|TRBV27|.|.
CATASGNEQFF
TGTGCCACTGCGTCGGGCAATGAGCAGTTCTTC
>TRBJ1-6|TRBV5-1|.|once
CASSLDGRSPLHF
TGCGCCAGCAGTCTCGACGGAAGATCACCCCTCCACTTT
>TRBJ2-3|TRBV19|TRBD1|.
CASSGTGASTDTQYF
TGTGCCAGTAGTGGGACAGGGGCGAGCACAGATACGCAGTATTTT
>TRBJ1-2|TRBV19|TRBD1|.
CASSIGGQGAYGYTF
TGTGCCAGTAGTATAGGGGGACAGGGCGCCTATGGCTACACCTTC
>TRBJ1-1|TRBV4-2|.|.
CASSQAPTATEAFF
TGTGCCAGCAGCCAAGCACCGACCGCAACCGAAGCTTTCTTT
>TRBJ2-3|TRBV10-1|.|.
CASSEAGAEDTQYF
TGCGCCAGCAGTGAGGCGGGGGCAGAAGATACGCAGTATTTT
>TRBJ2-5|TRBV12-3/TRBV12-4|.|.
CASSFQETQYF
TGTGCCAGCAGTTTTCAAGAGACCCAGTACTTC
>TRBJ2-7|TRBV27|TRBD1|.
CASSLQGAGYEQYF
TGTGCCAGTAGTTTGCAGGGGGCGGGTTACGAGCAGTACTTC
>TRBJ2-3|TRBV5-6|TRBD1|.
CASSLVSGGITDTQYF
TGTGCCAGCAGCTTGGTTTCAGGGGGAATCACAGATACGCAGTATTTT
>TRBJ2-6|TRBV5-1|.|.
CASSTTLSGANVLTF
TGCGCCAGCAGCACCACCCTCTCTGGGGCCAACGTCCTGACTTTC
>TRBJ2-2|TRBV16|.|.
CASSVGHHTGELFF
TGTGCCAGCAGCGTGGGACATCATACCGGGGAGCTGTTTTTT
>TRBJ1-6|TRBV10-3|TRBD1|.
CAISEWTGGGSPLHF
TGTGCCATCAGTGAGTGGACAGGGGGGGGTTCACCCCTCCACTTT
>TRBJ2-7|TRBV28|.|.
CASSTGTYEQYF
TGTGCCAGCAGCACAGGGACCTACGAGCAGTACTTC
>TRBJ2-5|TRBV20-1|.|.
CSVTPEETQYF
TGCAGTGTAACTCCGGAGGAGACCCAGTACTTC
>TRBJ1-4|TRBV9|TRBD1|.
CASSVGRGLATNEKLFF
TGTGCCAGCAGCGTAGGGAGGGGGCTAGCGACTAATGAAAAACTGTTTTTT